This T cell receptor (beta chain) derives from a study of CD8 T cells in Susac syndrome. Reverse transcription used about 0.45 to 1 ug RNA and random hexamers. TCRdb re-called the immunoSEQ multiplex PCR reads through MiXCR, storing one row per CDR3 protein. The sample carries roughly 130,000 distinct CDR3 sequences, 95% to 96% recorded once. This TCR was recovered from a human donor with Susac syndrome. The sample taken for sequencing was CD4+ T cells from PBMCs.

The CDR3 bases are TGCAGTGCTGTTAAGACGGACGAGCAGTACTTC. Protein product: CSAVKTDEQYF. The rearrangement uses TRBV20-1 and TRBJ2-7; no clear D gene. Germline V gives CDR1 DFQATT, CDR2 SNEGSKA (reference sequence). V dropped 5 bases and J dropped 5 bases, with 10 bases sitting between them. CDR3 length: 11 residues.